One sample yielded the 27 T cell receptor beta chains listed below, sequenced in a study of blood T cell repertoires in COVID-19. This table comes from immunoSEQ multiplex PCR, and its TCRdb copy is limited to in-frame clones, with some not included. The table records around 260,000 clones, over 75% of them present only once. The specimen was peripheral blood. The receptors were sampled from a woman between 65 and 79 years old with COVID-19, enrolled during active disease.

This sequence joins TRBV6-5 and TRBJ2-7; 7 positions agree with TRBD2. This CDR3 has 16 amino acids. Unmatched junction bases numbered 8, after V lost 0 bases and J lost 3 bases. CDR1 and CDR2 from the germline V gene are MNHEY and SVGAGI. The CDR3 nucleotides are TGTGCCAGCAGTTACTCGACAACGGGAGGTTTCTACGAGCAGTACTTC. It yields the protein CASSYSTTGGFYEQYF.

This clone was seen a few times. V and J are TRBV7-2 and TRBJ2-2; 13 bases are shared with TRBD2. This CDR3 contains 15 residues. Trimming took 5 bases from V and 5 from J; bases not matched to a gene: 2. Germline V gene data show CDR1 as SGHTA and CDR2 as FQGNSA. CDR3 residues: CASSPGLAGTGELFF. As DNA, the CDR3 is TGTGCCAGCAGCCCGGGACTAGCGGGGACCGGGGAGCTGTTTTTT. Full variable domain (remainder filled in from reference TRBV7-2 and TRBJ2-2): GAGVSQSPSNKVTEKGKDVELRCDPISGHTALYWYRQSLGQGLEFLIYFQGNSAPDKSGLPSDRFSAERTGGSVSTLTIQRTQQEDSAVYLCASSPGLAGTGELFFGEGSRLTVL.

Worth noting for this clone: Other DNA sequences in the sample encode the same CDR3. The chain recombines TRBV5-1 with TRBJ1-2, with TRBD1 as a possible D gene (5 bases). Deletions cut 2 bases from V and 4 bases from J, with 9 bases between. Germline CDR1 is SGHRS and CDR2 is YFSETQ. The CDR3 has 13 residues. CDR3 protein: CASSLGQVYGYTF. The CDR3, as DNA: TGCGCCAGCAGCTTAGGACAAGTCTATGGCTACACCTTC.

In its sample, this clone was seen a few times. This chain uses TRBV7-6 with TRBJ2-1; 9 bases align to TRBD1. The germline gives CDR1 SGHVS, CDR2 FNYEAQ. This CDR3 is 15 amino acids long. V shed 5 bases, J shed 5 bases, and the junction held 7 bases outside the gene matches. The CDR3 here is CASSATGGGHNEQFF. The CDR3 coding sequence is TGTGCCAGCAGCGCAACAGGGGGCGGCCACAATGAGCAGTTCTTC.

There are a few counts of this clone. The chain employs TRBV9 and TRBJ1-4; 7 nucleotides align to TRBD1. The CDR3 totals 15 residues. V shed 4 bases and J 5 bases; nucleotides not matched to a gene: 8. From germline, CDR1 is SGDLS and CDR2 YYNGEE. CDR3 DNA: TGTGCCAGCAGCACGAACAGGGGACGGAATGAAAAACTGTTTTTT. Translation gives CASSTNRGRNEKLFF.

This clone was observed once. The chain combines TRBV18 with TRBJ1-5; 8 bases fit TRBD1. CDR1 KGHSH and CDR2 LQKENI come from the germline V gene. CDR3 length: 14 amino acids. V shed 3 bases, J shed 7 bases, and the junction held 5 bases outside the gene matches. The CDR3 loop is CASSPQGAEQPQHF. The CDR3, as DNA: TGTGCCAGCTCACCGCAGGGGGCGGAACAGCCCCAGCATTTT.

V is TRBV5-1 and J is TRBJ1-3; D remains ambiguous. Germline loops: CDR1 SGHRS, CDR2 YFSETQ. The CDR3 runs 16 residues. The V end lost 4 bases, the J end lost 3 bases, and 17 bases lay between the germline ends. The CDR3 region has the DNA TGCGCCAGCAGCCTAAGCGCGGGTAGGGATGGAAACACCATATATTTT. Protein: CASSLSAGRDGNTIYF.

V gene TRBV11-2 combines with J gene TRBJ1-3; D is undetermined. Germline V gene lookup returns CDR1 SGHAT and CDR2 FQNNGV. Between the trimmed V and J ends, which lost 2 bases and 0 bases, there was a span of 8 bases. The CDR3 spans 15 residues. The CDR3 is CASSLRPFSGNTIYF. The CDR3 DNA is TGTGCCAGCAGCTTACGTCCCTTCTCTGGAAACACCATATATTTT.

This clone has just one count. This rearrangement joins TRBV18 to TRBJ1-2, with D unclear. Trimming took 0 bases from V and 4 from J, leaving 9 bases between them. CDR1 is KGHSH, CDR2 LQKENI, per germline. This CDR3 is built from 14 residues. The CDR3, as DNA: TGTGCCAGCTCACCACCGTCCCGAGCCTATGGCTACACCTTC. This sequence encodes CASSPPSRAYGYTF. Full variable domain (outside the CDR3, taken from reference TRBV18 and TRBJ1-2): NAGVMQNPRHLVRRRGQEARLRCSPMKGHSHVYWYRQLPEEGLKFMVYLQKENIIDESGMPKERFSAEFPKEGPSILRIQQVVRGDSAAYFCASSPPSRAYGYTFGSGTRLTVV.

The V call is TRBV25-1, the J call TRBJ2-2; a weak D match, TRBD2 (6 bases). The germline V and J ends were trimmed by 11 bases and 3 bases, with 16 bases remaining between them. The CDR3 consists of 14 residues. CDR1 is MGHDK and CDR2 is SYGVNS in the germline V gene. CDR3 residues: CAWGGVSDTGELFF. CDR3 coding DNA: TGTGCCTGGGGCGGGGTCTCGGACACCGGGGAGCTGTTTTTT.

The J gene is TRBJ2-1, the V gene TRBV6-5, with D tentatively TRBD2 (6 bases). The CDR3 has 14 residues. V lost 7 bases and J lost 1, with 11 bases in between. Germline CDR1 reads MNHEY; CDR2 reads SVGAGI. Written as DNA, the CDR3 is TGTGCCAGCATTTCGGGAGATTCCTACAATGAGCAGTTCTTC. Its translation is CASISGDSYNEQFF.

The V gene is TRBV3-1 (or the pseudogene TRBV3-2), the J gene TRBJ1-6; 12 bases match TRBD1. Per the germline V gene, CDR1 is LGHDT and CDR2 is YNNKEL (reference sequence). This CDR3 region has 21 residues. Germline trimming cut 2 bases from V and 4 bases from J; bases unmatched to any gene: 15. CDR3 in amino acids: CASSQPPPGTGGEIYNSPLHF. The CDR3 region has the DNA TGTGCCAGCAGCCAACCCCCACCCGGGACAGGGGGCGAAATATATAATTCACCCCTCCACTTT.

The chain uses TRBV7-3 and TRBJ2-1; D unclear. Germline CDR1 SGHTA, CDR2 FQGTGA. V lost 4 bases and J lost 7, with 20 bases in between. CDR3 length: 16 amino acids. CDR3 loop: CASSSSDFAGYNEQFF. The DNA of the CDR3 is TGTGCCAGCAGCTCCTCCGATTTCGCCGGGTATAATGAGCAGTTCTTC.

This chain joins TRBV2 and TRBJ2-7; 8 bases are a match to TRBD1. V was clipped by 9 bases and J by 5 bases; unmatched bases: 6. The V gene's germline CDR1 is SNHLY and CDR2 FYNNEI. The CDR3 sequence is 12 residues long. In nucleotides, the CDR3 is TGTGCCAGTTCGGACAGGGTCGACGAGCAGTACTTC. It codes for CASSDRVDEQYF.

J is TRBJ1-1 and V is TRBV15; D ambiguous. This CDR3 region has 13 residues. Trimming pared 0 bases from V and 3 bases from J, leaving 5 bases between. Per germline, CDR1 LNHNV and CDR2 YYDKDF (reference sequence). The CDR3 sequence is CATSRDSYTEAFF. CDR3 in DNA: TGTGCCACCAGCAGAGATAGTTACACTGAAGCTTTCTTT.

The gene calls are TRBV6-9 and TRBJ1-1; D not resolved. This CDR3 region has 16 residues. V was shortened by 5 bases and J by 0 bases, with 16 bases between the two germline ends. The germline V gene encodes CDR1 MNHGY and CDR2 SVAAGI. The CDR3 DNA sequence: TGTGCCAGCAGTCATTGGGAGGGCACCTTGAACACTGAAGCTTTCTTT. Protein sequence: CASSHWEGTLNTEAFF.

The chain is built from TRBV6-6 and TRBJ2-1; 13 bases are shared with TRBD2. This CDR3 has 15 residues. The J segment lost 7 bases and the V segment lost 2 bases, leaving 2 bases of the junction unmatched. Germline CDR1 is MNHNY and CDR2 is SVGAGI (reference sequence). The CDR3 region has the DNA TGTGCCAGCAGTTACGGACTAGCGGGAGTGAATGAGCAGTTCTTC. Protein product: CASSYGLAGVNEQFF.

The chain has TRBV19 and TRBJ2-2; TRBD2 matches at 7 bases. Germline V gives CDR1 LNHDA, CDR2 SQIVND (reference sequence). The CDR3 loop spans 14 amino acids. V trimming: 6 bases; J trimming: 1 base; junction bases outside the gene matches: 2. This chain's CDR3 is CASRPSGNTGELFF. DNA of the CDR3: TGTGCCAGTAGGCCTAGCGGGAACACCGGGGAGCTGTTTTTT.

The genes are TRBV28 and TRBJ2-1, with 8 positions matching TRBD2. Trimming removed 5 bases from V and 2 bases from J; junction bases left unmatched: 5. Looked up from germline, CDR1 is MDHEN and CDR2 is SYDVKM. The CDR3 is made up of 15 amino acids. CDR3 bases: TGTGCCAGCAGTACGACTAGCGCCCCCTACAATGAGCAGTTCTTC. Amino acid sequence: CASSTTSAPYNEQFF.

The V and J genes are TRBV19 and TRBJ1-5; TRBD1 might be the D (6 bases). Germline V CDR1 and CDR2: LNHDA, SQIVND (reference sequence). The CDR3 has 16 residues. The V gene lost 4 bases and the J gene lost 0 bases, with 13 bases spanning the gap. CDR3 bases: TGTGCCAGTAGTAAGGCCACAGGGAATAGCAATCAGCCCCAGCATTTT. It translates to CASSKATGNSNQPQHF.

This chain links TRBV5-4 with TRBJ2-7; 15 nucleotides agree with TRBD2. The CDR3 length is 17 residues. Germline V gene lookup returns CDR1 SGHNT and CDR2 YYREEE (reference sequence). V was pared by 4 bases and J by 4 bases, with 9 bases of the junction left unmatched. Here the CDR3 reads CASSSNIGLAGGYEQYF. The CDR3 region has the DNA TGTGCCAGCAGCAGTAATATAGGACTAGCGGGAGGGTACGAGCAGTACTTC.

This clone was recorded a few times. The J gene is TRBJ2-1, the V gene TRBV7-9, with 7 bases lining up with TRBD2. CDR3 length equals 17 residues. Germline CDR1 reads SEHNR; CDR2 reads FQNEAQ (reference sequence). V shed 5 bases, J shed 3 bases, and the junction held 13 bases outside the gene matches. The CDR3 spells CASSPRVAGDFYNEQFF. The CDR3 DNA reads TGTGCCAGCAGCCCCAGGGTCGCGGGAGATTTCTACAATGAGCAGTTCTTC. Looking up the rest from reference TRBV7-9 and TRBJ2-1 gives the full variable domain: DTGVSQNPRHKITKRGQNVTFRCDPISEHNRLYWYRQTLGQGPEFLTYFQNEAQLEKSRLLSDRFSAERPKGSFSTLEIQRTEQGDSAMYLCASSPRVAGDFYNEQFFGPGTRLTVL.

The gene calls are TRBV29-1 and TRBJ1-1; 7 bases fit TRBD1. CDR1 and CDR2 (germline): SQVTM, ANQGSEA. The CDR3 totals 13 residues. J gave up 6 bases and V 6 bases, and 10 bases lay outside the gene matches. The CDR3 region has the DNA TGCAGCGTCTCGCAGGGGGTGGGTGCTGAAGCTTTCTTT. Protein sequence: CSVSQGVGAEAFF.

The chain is built from TRBV7-9 and TRBJ2-1; 10 bases are a match to TRBD2. The junction had 4 bases not matched to a gene; V was cut back by 5 bases and J by 3 bases. Germline CDR1 SEHNR, CDR2 FQNEAQ (reference sequence). This CDR3 contains 15 residues. CDR3 nucleotide sequence: TGTGCCAGCAGCCCTGGACTAGCGGACTACAATGAGCAGTTCTTC. Its protein is CASSPGLADYNEQFF.

CDR3 sequence (DNA): TGTGCCAGCAGCCTGACCTTGACAGGGGGCGAGCAGCCCCAGCATTTT. Encoded protein: CASSLTLTGGEQPQHF. V and J are TRBV7-2 and TRBJ1-5; 10 nucleotides align to TRBD1. Looked up from germline, CDR1 is SGHTA and CDR2 is FQGNSA. The length of the CDR3 is 16 residues. V shed 5 bases, J shed 7 bases, and the junction held 11 bases outside the gene matches.

The chain joins TRBV19 to TRBJ2-3, with TRBD1 matching over 7 bases. Germline V gene lookup returns CDR1 LNHDA and CDR2 SQIVND (reference sequence). CDR3 length: 13 amino acids. V shed 6 bases and J 0 bases; nucleotides not matched to a gene: 0. CDR3 region: CASRQGSTDTQYF. The CDR3 DNA follows: TGTGCCAGTAGACAGGGGAGCACAGATACGCAGTATTTT.

This chain joins TRBV19 and TRBJ1-1, with TRBD1 matching 7 bases. This CDR3 has 14 residues. The trim removed 6 bases at V and 4 bases at J, leaving 8 bases unmatched. Germline assignment: CDR1 LNHDA and CDR2 SQIVND (reference sequence). The CDR3 DNA reads as TGTGCCAGTAGGACAACAGGGGTGGGCACTGAAGCTTTCTTT. This translates into CASRTTGVGTEAFF.